A single sample is the source of the 7 T cell receptor beta chains below, sequenced in a study of blood T cell repertoires in COVID-19. Only in-frame clones appear in the TCRdb table, and some are missing; sequencing was by immunoSEQ multiplex PCR. The sample contains some 150,000 clones, approximately 81% of which appear only once. Specimen: peripheral blood. The source of these receptors is a woman in her fifties or sixties with active or convalescent COVID-19.

The chain links TRBV5-8 to TRBJ1-5, with TRBD1 matching over 7 bases. This CDR3 is built from 18 residues. The germline CDR1 and CDR2 sequences are SGHTS and YDEGEE. The V and J ends lost 3 bases and 0 bases, in that order; junction bases with no gene match: 12. The CDR3 loop reads CASSSSRDRIDSNQPQHF. In nucleotides, the CDR3 is TGTGCCAGCAGCTCGTCCCGGGACAGAATCGATAGCAATCAGCCCCAGCATTTT.

J is TRBJ1-3 and V is TRBV28; TRBD1 might be the D (5 bases). Deletions cut 6 bases from V and 4 bases from J, with 13 bases between. There are 14 residues in the CDR3. CDR1 and CDR2 (germline): MDHEN, SYDVKM. The CDR3 bases are TGTGCCAGCAGCTCCATGGGGCGAGGAAACACCATATATTTT. Protein product: CASSSMGRGNTIYF.

The chain has TRBV19 and TRBJ2-7; 7 bases are shared with TRBD1. J gave up 1 base and V 6 bases, and 9 bases lay outside the gene matches. Germline values: CDR1 LNHDA, CDR2 SQIVND (reference sequence). There are 15 residues in the CDR3. CDR3 protein: CASSPTGPVSYEQYV. As DNA, the CDR3 is TGTGCCAGTAGCCCGACAGGGCCCGTTTCCTACGAGCAGTACGTC.

CDR3 residues: CATAPGGNTEAFF. The CDR3 nucleotides read TGTGCCACCGCCCCAGGGGGGAACACTGAAGCTTTCTTT. The chain is built from TRBV24-1 and TRBJ1-1; 7 bases are a match to TRBD1. J lost 1 base, V lost 9 bases, and 4 bases had no gene match. Germline V gene sequence: CDR1 KGHDR, CDR2 SFDVKD. CDR3 length: 13 amino acids.

The V gene is TRBV6-5, the J gene TRBJ2-1; 10 bases align to TRBD2. The CDR3 contains 14 residues. The germline gives CDR1 MNHEY, CDR2 SVGAGI. With V trimmed by 5 bases and J by 12 bases, 10 bases remained unmatched. The CDR3 DNA sequence: TGTGCCAGCAGTAATTTAGCGGGGGGCCTACCGCAGTTCTTC. This sequence encodes CASSNLAGGLPQFF.

The rearrangement joins TRBV4-2 to TRBJ1-6, with D possibly being TRBD1 (5 bases). CDR3 size: 15 residues. CDR1 and CDR2 from the germline V gene are LGHNA and YNFKEQ. Trimming took off 1 base at V and 8 bases at J, with 12 bases between the two ends. CDR3 region: CASSQVQGADSPLHF. The DNA for the CDR3 is TGTGCCAGCAGCCAAGTTCAAGGGGCGGATTCACCCCTCCACTTT.

This sequence joins TRBV12-5 and TRBJ1-2; 7 nucleotides line up with TRBD1. Germline V CDR1 and CDR2: LGHNT, FRNRAP. The CDR3 is 16 amino acids. V dropped 1 base and J dropped 3; count of bases not matched to a gene: 8. CDR3 DNA sequence: TGTGCTAGTGGTTTGGCGACAGGGACTCTCGACTATGGCTACACCTTC. Translated, it gives CASGLATGTLDYGYTF.